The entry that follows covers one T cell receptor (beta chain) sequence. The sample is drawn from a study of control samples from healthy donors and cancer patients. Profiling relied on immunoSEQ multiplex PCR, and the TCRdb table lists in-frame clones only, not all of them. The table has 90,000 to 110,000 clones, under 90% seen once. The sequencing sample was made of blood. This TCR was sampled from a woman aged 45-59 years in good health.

The CDR3, as DNA: TGTGCCAGCAGGGACAGGGGCACAGATACGCAGTATTTT. It is translated as CASRDRGTDTQYF. The chain combines TRBV6-5 with TRBJ2-3, with 8 nucleotides matching TRBD1. The V and J ends lost 6 bases and 1 base, in that order; junction bases with no gene match: 0. The CDR3 runs to 13 residues. Germline CDR1 is MNHEY and CDR2 is SVGAGI.